Sequencing of this T cell receptor beta chain was carried out in a study of T cell responses to AZD1222 COVID-19 vaccine (dated by TCRdb to 2020 to 2023). About the study as a whole: AZD1222 recipients whose second dose came at about 4 weeks and those whose second dose came at about 12 weeks were combined into one group, since spike-specific TCR depth and breadth did not differ between the two schedules. A total of about 250 trial participants underwent TCR sequencing, of whom roughly 210 had received two doses of AZD1222 and some 25 had received two doses of the MenACWY control vaccine. Enrollment into the trials was organized by age into subgroups of 18-55, 56-69 and 70-plus years, and those subgroups contained roughly 160, 29 and 62 TCR-sequenced participants, respectively.

The time point label of this sample denotes: baseline before first vaccination. The vaccinee samples were drawn from two UK trials, COV001 and COV002, one of which was a single-blind randomized controlled phase 2/3 trial testing AZD1222 (ChAdOx1 nCoV-19) in healthy adults. Trial participant PBMC samples were collected at day 0 and day 28 after the second dose for TCRbeta chain sequencing. This clone was detected once. Its antigen target is currently unknown. The input lacks base qualities; no much larger clone sits a single base away. The CDR3 regions of human TCRbeta chains were analyzed by immunosequencing. The authors processed their data as follows. TCRs in the repertoires were compared against a reference library of SARS-CoV-2-specific TCRs that had been generated with the MIRA antigen-specificity platform. Breadth meant the fraction of unique TCRs that were SARS-CoV-2-associated, whereas depth meant the fraction of total T cells that were SARS-CoV-2-associated. Using the MIRA data, each spike-specific TCR was assigned both to the spike region to which the TCR was reactive and to a CD4 or CD8 class. Log10-transformed breadth and depth values were compared by one-way ANOVA with Sidak's multiple comparisons tests. TCRdb provides this immuneACCESS table in a form limited to in-frame rearrangements. Some clones are lacking; in checked studies, under half of them reflect an unresolved V gene, and why the rest are absent is not known. From that table come the V and J calls and clone size; the DNA was used to work out D and trimming. The sample yields roughly 160,000 clones; over 80% were counted once. The ten biggest clones cover 1.5% to 2% of the sample.

Here is what the overall study found, with its caveats: No day 14 peak-response samples were available, so repertoires were characterized only after the peak T cell response. Epitopes outside the regions mutated in the B.1.351 and B.1.1.7 variants were reportedly recognized by nearly half of the unique spike-specific TCRs. CD4 TCRs associated with the vaccine covered the entire spike protein, and the dominant responses were in regions 160-218 and 743-854. A significant rise in spike-specific TCR breadth and depth was observed after two AZD1222 doses relative to day 0 and relative to MenACWY recipients. The 56-69-year group was small, and its depth increase did not reach significance, likely because of low power. Conclusions about previously exposed vaccinees are limited because only five to seven AZD1222 recipients were SARS-CoV-2 seropositive at baseline. Participants were mostly white British, with more females than males. The authors suggested clonal diversity may have been underestimated.

The cysteine opens and the phenylalanine closes a CDR3 of 13 amino acids. Kept here is only the CDR3 DNA, which spans 39 bases and is read in frame from base 1. According to the germline V gene, CDR1 reads MNHEY and CDR2 reads SVGAGI. The V and J ends are trimmed by 4 bases and 4 bases, leaving 10 bases between them. The source is an adult in good health. The chain is encoded by TRBV6-5 joined to TRBJ1-1, with the D segment identity uncertain. The sample in question was peripheral blood, obtained on day 0 of AZD1222 vaccination. The CDR3 is CASSSLLGTEAFF. The base sequence is TGTGCCAGCAGTTCCCTCTTGGGCACTGAAGCTTTCTTT.